The source of this T cell receptor beta chain is a study of shared clonotypes between healthy human individuals. Study-wide background: Used for every donor were three CD4 naive, three CD4 memory, two CD8 naive and one CD8 memory plate. The study, taken as a whole, reports: Only a few donors were included, so the genetic and exposure-history diversity represented was limited. In this cohort, only blood was sampled, and tissue repertoires likely differ. A generally larger estimated richness was seen in naive subsets than in memory subsets.

Points on this clone: The target antigen is unknown.

Trimming at V came to 7 bases and at J to 5 bases, leaving 4 bases not matched to a gene. This CDR3 has 12 residues. Germline V CDR1 and CDR2: SQVTM, ANQGSEA. The method was immunoSEQ multiplex PCR; TCRdb's version includes in-frame clones alone and lacks a portion of them. The data hold some 1.4 million clones, with roughly 97% observed a single time. This receptor was obtained from a man under 40 in good health. The chain recombines TRBV29-1 with TRBJ1-4; TRBD1 matches at 7 bases. Sequencing was carried out using naive CD4+ T cells sorted from blood. The subset denotes: CD45RA+ positively selected. The CDR3 reads CSARQGNEKLFF. DNA of the CDR3: TGCAGCGCTCGACAGGGCAATGAAAAACTGTTTTTT.